This T cell receptor (beta chain) was obtained from a study of OX40 agonist ivuxolimab in advanced cancers. The protocol was immunoSEQ multiplex PCR, while the TCRdb copy is restricted to in-frame clones and leaves out a portion. The table includes around 26,000 clones, approximately 90% detected once. Germline assignment: CDR1 WSHSY and CDR2 SAAADI. V was pared by 7 bases and J by 5 bases, with 9 bases between. There are 12 residues in the CDR3. The V gene is TRBV10-2, the J gene TRBJ1-3; D perhaps matches TRBD1 (5 bases). This specimen consisted of CD4+ or CD8+ T cells sorted from blood, obtained in a trial of the OX40 agonist ivuxolimab. This receptor was obtained from an adult with an advanced solid tumor such as melanoma, head and neck, liver or kidney cancer. The CDR3 protein is CASTGGRNTIYF. The CDR3 bases are TGCGCCAGCACCGGGGGTAGAAACACCATATATTTT.